This is a list of T cell receptor beta chains from one sample in a study of blood T cell repertoires in COVID-19. Some clones are missing from TCRdb's copy, which holds only in-frame ones; the method was immunoSEQ multiplex PCR. The sample lists roughly 160,000 clones; 82% were seen once. The material sequenced was peripheral blood. The receptors derive from a woman older than 75 with active or convalescent COVID-19. Each CDR3 is given with its conserved first and last residue. Each record gives: V gene, clone size, CDR3 length, J gene, D gene, CDR3 protein, CDR3 DNA. The D gene is left open where the match is weak. For some rows the clone size is stated as once, few or many, or as a class when expanded; others skip it.

>TRBV7-3|NA|14|TRBJ1-2|NA
CASSLTSEGPLYTF
TGTGCCAGCAGCTTAACGTCGGAGGGGCCTCTCTATACCTTC
>TRBV30|NA|14|TRBJ1-1|TRBD1
CAWTRDRGWTEAFF
TGTGCCTGGACCAGGGACAGGGGTTGGACTGAAGCTTTCTTT
>TRBV28|NA|15|TRBJ2-7|NA
CASSLGPNPVGEQYF
TGTGCCAGCAGTTTGGGGCCCAATCCAGTAGGCGAGCAGTACTTC
>TRBV7-9|NA|15|TRBJ2-1|TRBD2
CASRTLAGGRIEQFF
TGTGCCAGCAGAACCCTAGCGGGAGGTAGGATCGAGCAGTTCTTC
>TRBV19|few|12|TRBJ1-1|NA
CASSIAGTEAFF
TGTGCCAGTAGTATCGCGGGCACTGAAGCTTTCTTT
>TRBV5-8|NA|15|TRBJ2-7|NA
CASSPAGKSSYEQYF
TGTGCCAGCAGCCCTGCAGGGAAGTCATCCTACGAGCAGTACTTC
>TRBV5-1|few|15|TRBJ2-7|TRBD1
CASSSTGTGIGEQYF
TGCGCCAGCAGCTCCACCGGGACAGGGATTGGGGAGCAGTACTTC
>TRBV27|few|13|TRBJ1-2|NA
CASSITGWDGYTF
TGTGCCAGCAGTATAACAGGTTGGGATGGCTACACCTTC
>TRBV27|NA|16|TRBJ2-1|TRBD1
CASSLKGTGYFGEQFF
TGTGCCAGCAGTCTAAAAGGGACAGGGTATTTTGGTGAGCAGTTCTTC
>TRBV19|NA|14|TRBJ1-2|NA
CASSDPQGSYGYTF
TGTGCCAGTAGTGACCCCCAGGGCTCCTATGGCTACACCTTC
>TRBV9|NA|16|TRBJ2-1|TRBD2
CASSVIEGGPFDEQFF
TGTGCCAGCAGCGTAATCGAGGGAGGGCCGTTCGATGAGCAGTTCTTC
>TRBV2|NA|15|TRBJ2-3|NA
CASVGRGGTTDTQYF
TGTGCCAGCGTGGGAAGGGGCGGGACCACAGATACGCAGTATTTT
>TRBV6-5|once|15|TRBJ2-3|TRBD2
CASSLGGGHADTQYF
TGTGCCAGCAGTTTGGGGGGAGGGCATGCAGATACGCAGTATTTT
>TRBV30|NA|16|TRBJ1-2|TRBD1
CAWSVTRTGVNYGYTF
TGTGCCTGGAGTGTGACAAGGACAGGGGTTAACTATGGCTACACCTTC
>TRBV3-1/TRBV3-2|many|13|TRBJ1-1|NA
CASSSGLGTEAFF
TGTGCCAGCAGTTCGGGACTGGGGACTGAAGCTTTCTTT
>TRBV27|few|15|TRBJ2-3|TRBD2
CASSLFLAGTDTQYF
TGTGCCAGCAGTTTATTCCTAGCGGGCACAGATACGCAGTATTTT
>TRBV10-3|NA|14|TRBJ2-7|TRBD1
CAISTGTVSREQYF
TGTGCCATCAGTACCGGGACAGTTAGTAGAGAGCAGTACTTC
>TRBV2|NA|14|TRBJ2-3|NA
CASRAPRATDTQYF
TGTGCCAGCAGGGCCCCGAGGGCCACAGATACGCAGTATTTT
>TRBV27|NA|15|TRBJ1-5|NA
CASSPQGISNQPQHF
TGTGCCAGCAGTCCTCAGGGAATAAGCAATCAGCCCCAGCATTTT
>TRBV7-3|few|15|TRBJ2-7|NA
CASSLIPSSSYEQYF
TGTGCCAGCAGCTTAATCCCTTCGAGCTCCTACGAGCAGTACTTC